This TCR beta chain comes out of a study of CD8 T cells in Susac syndrome. Random hexamers served to reverse transcribe about 0.45 to 1 ug RNA. MiXCR, applied by TCRdb to the immunoSEQ multiplex PCR reads, yields one record per CDR3 protein. Of roughly 120,000 distinct CDR3 sequences in the sample, roughly 94% were seen once. The V end lost 6 bases, the J end lost 3 bases, and 15 bases lay between the germline ends. CDR3 length: 15 residues. V gene TRBV12-3 or TRBV12-4 combines with J gene TRBJ1-5; possibly TRBD1 for D (5 bases). The sequenced sample consisted of CD4+ T cells from PBMCs. This clonotype was obtained from a human donor with multiple sclerosis. This CDR3 reads CASSPRAGLNQPQHF. For the CDR3, the DNA is TGTGCCAGCAGCCCTCGGGCAGGGCTCAATCAGCCCCAGCATTTT.